This TCR beta chain derives from a study of siplizumab effects on memory and regulatory T cells. Findings and caveats of the study: Many proliferating CD4+ or CD8+ clones remained unclassified. Roughly 75-96% of them could not be assigned either a naive or a memory phenotype. A minor share of alloreactive clones matched unstimulated subsets. Memory cells seemed less diverse than naive T cells, which also seemed major contributors to the alloresponse.

In the case of this clone: Its antigen is not known.

Every sample had approximately 97,000 of its TCR templates assayed. Libraries were prepared by immunoSEQ multiplex PCR; TCRdb keeps only in-frame clonotypes and omits some of them. This table holds approximately 100,000 clones, about 90% found once. Trimming cost V 3 bases and J 4 bases, with 6 bases left between them. Germline lookup yields CDR1 SGHTA and CDR2 FQGNSA. The CDR3 has 12 amino acids. V and J are TRBV7-2 and TRBJ1-2; unclear D gene. Sample: non-Treg CD4+ T cells sorted from blood. This clonotype was sampled from a human donor in good health. The CDR3 is CASSFARYGYTF. The CDR3 nucleotides are TGTGCCAGCAGCTTCGCCCGCTATGGCTACACCTTC.